The clone carrying this T cell receptor (beta chain) was recorded a few times. Trimming cost V 6 bases and J 4 bases; bases outside gene matches: 7. Germline lookup yields CDR1 DFQATT and CDR2 SNEGSKA (reference sequence). The CDR3 is 16 amino acids. The source of the sample is a study of blood T cells in healthy people across ages. The use of a sample-barcoded 5' primer and a J-beta primer mix characterized a second PCR of about 7 to 12 cycles. MiXCR was run by TCRdb on the 5' RACE reads, yielding one entry per CDR3 protein. In the table there are under 2 million distinct CDR3 sequences, roughly 32% of which are singletons.

This sequence joins TRBV20-1 and TRBJ2-6; 12 bases map to TRBD2. This receptor was identified in a woman in her thirties in good health. The sequencing sample was made of blood. CDR3 nucleotide sequence: TGCAGTGCGGAACTAGCGGGGGGCCCGGGGGCCAACGTCCTGACTTTC. Protein product: CSAELAGGPGANVLTF.